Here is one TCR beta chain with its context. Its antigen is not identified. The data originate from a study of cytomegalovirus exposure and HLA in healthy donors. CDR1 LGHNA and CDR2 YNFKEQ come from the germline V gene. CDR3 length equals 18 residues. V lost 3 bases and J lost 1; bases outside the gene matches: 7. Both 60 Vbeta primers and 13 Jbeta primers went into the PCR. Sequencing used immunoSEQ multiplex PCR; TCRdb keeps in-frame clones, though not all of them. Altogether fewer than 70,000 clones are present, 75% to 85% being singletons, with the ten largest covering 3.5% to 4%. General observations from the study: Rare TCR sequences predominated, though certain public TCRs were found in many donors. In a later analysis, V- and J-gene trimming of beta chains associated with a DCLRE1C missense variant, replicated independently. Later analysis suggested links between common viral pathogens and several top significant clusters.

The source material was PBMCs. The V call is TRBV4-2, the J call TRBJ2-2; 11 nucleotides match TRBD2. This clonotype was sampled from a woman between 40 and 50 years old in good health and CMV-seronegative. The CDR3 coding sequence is TGTGCCAGCAGCCAGTGGTGGCTAGCGGGAGGGAACACCGGGGAGCTGTTTTTT. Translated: CASSQWWLAGGNTGELFF.